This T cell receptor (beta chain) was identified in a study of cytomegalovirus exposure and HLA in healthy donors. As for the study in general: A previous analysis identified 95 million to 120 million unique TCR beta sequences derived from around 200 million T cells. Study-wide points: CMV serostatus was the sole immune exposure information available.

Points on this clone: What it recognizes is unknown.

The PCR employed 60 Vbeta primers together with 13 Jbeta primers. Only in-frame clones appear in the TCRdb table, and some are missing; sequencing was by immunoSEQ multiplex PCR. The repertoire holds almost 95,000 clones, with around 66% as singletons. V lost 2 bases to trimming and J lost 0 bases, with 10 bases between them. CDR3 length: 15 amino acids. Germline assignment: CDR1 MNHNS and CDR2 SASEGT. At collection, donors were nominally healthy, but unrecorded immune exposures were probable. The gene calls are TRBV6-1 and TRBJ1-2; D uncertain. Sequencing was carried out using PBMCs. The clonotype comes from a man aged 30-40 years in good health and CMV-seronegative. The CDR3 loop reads CASSETRTSNYGYTF. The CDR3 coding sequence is TGTGCCAGCAGTGAAACCCGGACTTCTAACTATGGCTACACCTTC.